The 22 T cell receptor beta chains below come from one sample, sequenced in a study of T cell responses to AZD1222 COVID-19 vaccine. Produced via immunoSEQ multiplex PCR; TCRdb's table is partial and in-frame only. The data contain some 150,000 clones, about 92% of them singletons. The sample here was peripheral blood, taken on day 0 of AZD1222 vaccination. The receptor set was obtained from an adult in good health.

The chain uses TRBV11-2 and TRBJ1-4, with D perhaps TRBD1 (6 bases). V was clipped by 7 bases and J by 0 bases, with 15 bases between them. CDR3 length equals 16 residues. Germline V gene lookup returns CDR1 SGHAT and CDR2 FQNNGV. CDR3 in DNA: TGTGCCAGCACCCAGGACAGCCGGGCAACTAATGAAAAACTGTTTTTT. Protein product: CASTQDSRATNEKLFF.

The rearrangement joins TRBV6-1 to TRBJ2-7, with D uncertain. The CDR3 sequence is 13 residues long. CDR1 is MNHNS and CDR2 is SASEGT in the germline V gene. The V end lost 0 bases, the J end lost 9 bases, and 12 bases lay between the germline ends. This CDR3 is CASSEAAVDWQYF. CDR3 in DNA: TGTGCCAGCAGTGAAGCTGCTGTGGATTGGCAGTACTTC.

In DNA form, the CDR3 reads TGTGCCAGCAGTGAAACTTTAGCTAGCGGCCTCTACGAGCAGTACTTC. Translation: CASSETLASGLYEQYF. J is TRBJ2-7 and V is TRBV6-1; 7 bases are shared with TRBD2. CDR3 size: 16 residues. J lost 3 bases, V lost 2 bases, and 10 bases had no gene match. From germline, CDR1 is MNHNS and CDR2 SASEGT.

The rearrangement joins TRBV5-5 to TRBJ1-1; possible D gene TRBD1, 5 bases. The CDR3 runs 14 residues. Trimming took off 1 base at V and 4 bases at J, with 11 bases between the two ends. The germline gives CDR1 SGHKS, CDR2 YYEKEE (reference sequence). DNA for the CDR3: TGTGCCAGCAGCTTGAGGGGATCGAGCACTGAAGCTTTCTTT. As protein: CASSLRGSSTEAFF.

For this clone: At one of its ends the junction is not consistent with the germline gene, which may arise from a read error. The chain employs TRBV7-7 and TRBJ2-5; maybe TRBD2 (6 bases). CDR1 and CDR2 (germline): SSHAT, FNYEAQ (reference sequence). There are 15 residues in the CDR3. The CDR3 region is CASSFIADGQETQYF. In DNA, the CDR3 is TGTGCTAGCAGCTTCATAGCGGATGGCCAAGAGACCCAGTACTTC.

The chain couples TRBV11-3 to TRBJ2-7; D is possibly TRBD1 (5 bases). The CDR3 runs to 13 residues. V was cut by 2 bases and J by 7 bases, with 12 bases left in between. Germline loops: CDR1 SGHNT, CDR2 YENEEA. CDR3 region: CASSLSSSGEQYF. The CDR3 DNA sequence: TGTGCCAGCAGCTTATCGAGCTCAGGGGAGCAGTACTTC.

The rearrangement uses TRBV11-2 and TRBJ1-1, with D possibly TRBD1 on 6 matching bases. Germline V gene lookup returns CDR1 SGHAT and CDR2 FQNNGV. The V and J ends lost 5 bases and 5 bases respectively, with 21 bases between them. The CDR3 has 16 amino acids. CDR3 region: CASSPRLGQGKTEAFF. The CDR3 DNA reads TGTGCCAGCAGCCCTCGCCTCGGTCAGGGGAAGACTGAAGCTTTCTTT.

The rearrangement joins TRBV14 to TRBJ2-1; the match to TRBD2 covers 8 bases. CDR1 and CDR2 from the germline V gene are SGHDN and FVKESK. The CDR3 contains 15 residues. V shed 1 base, J shed 12 bases, and the junction held 11 bases outside the gene matches. The CDR3 region is CASSQVRVSGAGQFF. The CDR3 region has the DNA TGTGCCAGCAGCCAAGTGAGGGTTAGCGGGGCCGGGCAGTTCTTC.

The genes are TRBV30 and TRBJ1-2; 7 bases match TRBD1. Germline trimming cut 1 base from V and 5 bases from J; bases unmatched to any gene: 4. The CDR3 length is 13 residues. Germline-derived CDR1 and CDR2 are GTSNPN and SVGIG (reference sequence). The CDR3 spells CAWSGGQKYGYTF. CDR3 coding DNA: TGTGCCTGGAGTGGGGGACAGAAATATGGCTACACCTTC.

The J gene is TRBJ1-4, the V gene TRBV6-9; tentatively, D is TRBD1 (5 bases). The germline V gene has CDR1 MNHGY and CDR2 SVAAGI. This CDR3 is 13 amino acids long. The ends were cut back, 5 bases at V and 5 bases at J, with 9 bases in the middle. CDR3 sequence reads: CASSETVNEKLFF. CDR3 nucleotides: TGTGCCAGCAGTGAGACAGTGAATGAAAAACTGTTTTTT.

The CDR3 DNA sequence: TGTGCCACCGAGCGAGCGGGGGCCTACGAGCAGTACTTC. Its protein is CATERAGAYEQYF. This chain joins TRBV5-6 and TRBJ2-7; TRBD2 matches at 8 bases. The germline CDR1 and CDR2 sequences are SGHDT and YYEEEE. This CDR3 has 13 amino acids. The ends lost 9 bases at V and 2 bases at J; junction bases unmatched: 7. The full variable domain, completed using reference TRBV5-6 and TRBJ2-7, is DAGVTQSPTHLIKTRGQQVTLRCSPKSGHDTVSWYQQALGQGPQFIFQYYEEEERQRGNFPDRFSGHQFPNYSSELNVNALLLGDSALYLCATERAGAYEQYFGPGTRLTVT.

The rearrangement uses TRBV19 and TRBJ1-5, with a weak D call TRBD1 (5 bases). Trimming removed 6 bases from V and 0 bases from J, with 18 bases in between. The germline CDR1 and CDR2 sequences are LNHDA and SQIVND (reference sequence). This CDR3 is 17 amino acids long. The CDR3 sequence is CASRTEGTTYSNQPQHF. The CDR3 DNA is TGTGCCAGTAGGACAGAGGGCACCACCTATAGCAATCAGCCCCAGCATTTT.

The DNA of the CDR3 is TGCAGCGGGGGACAGGGGGCGCATGGCTACACCTTC. Translated: CSGGQGAHGYTF. V and J are TRBV29-1 and TRBJ1-2; 12 nucleotides line up with TRBD1. Unmatched junction bases numbered 3, after V lost 7 bases and J lost 6 bases. The germline V gene has CDR1 SQVTM and CDR2 ANQGSEA. The CDR3 is made up of 12 amino acids.

Remarks on this clone: The same CDR3 can be traced to other DNA sequences in this sample. This chain uses TRBV4-1 with TRBJ1-3; unclear D gene. The length of the CDR3 is 14 residues. V was trimmed by 3 bases and J by 0 bases, leaving 6 bases between them. Germline V lookup: CDR1 MGHRA, CDR2 YSYEKL. CDR3 nucleotide sequence: TGCGCCAGCAGCCAGGGCCTCTCTGGAAACACCATATATTTT. Protein product: CASSQGLSGNTIYF.

V and J are TRBV18 and TRBJ1-5; 7 nucleotides match TRBD1. Germline V gene lookup returns CDR1 KGHSH and CDR2 LQKENI. The CDR3 runs 16 residues. V shed 3 bases, J shed 2 bases, and the junction held 7 bases outside the gene matches. CDR3 sequence reads: CASSPVDRTRNQPQHF. CDR3 bases: TGTGCCAGCTCACCGGTGGACAGGACCCGCAATCAGCCCCAGCATTTT.

The chain employs TRBV28 and TRBJ1-5; D remains ambiguous. V was trimmed by 5 bases and J by 9 bases, leaving 11 bases between them. Germline CDR1 and CDR2: MDHEN and SYDVKM. This CDR3 is built from 12 residues. The CDR3 DNA follows: TGTGCCAGCAGTCCCCCAGGAGGGCCCCAGCATTTT. It yields the protein CASSPPGGPQHF.

The chain joins TRBV28 to TRBJ1-2; no firm D call. The CDR3 covers 14 residues. Per germline, CDR1 MDHEN and CDR2 SYDVKM. Trimming took 7 bases from V and 1 from J, leaving 13 bases between them. CDR3 loop: CASTVTGLNYGYTF. Written as DNA, the CDR3 is TGTGCCAGCACCGTTACCGGACTTAACTATGGCTACACCTTC.

The chain has TRBV6-5 and TRBJ2-7, with 8 bases aligning to TRBD2. The CDR3 length is 15 residues. V lost 5 bases, J lost 0 bases, and 6 bases stayed unmatched. Germline assignment: CDR1 MNHEY and CDR2 SVGAGI. The CDR3 DNA reads as TGTGCCAGCAGTCCACTAAGCGGGAGCTCCTACGAGCAGTACTTC. The encoded protein is CASSPLSGSSYEQYF.

This clone was found a few times. The V and J genes are TRBV25-1 and TRBJ1-1, with 8 positions matching TRBD1. The CDR3 runs 14 residues. Trimming took 4 bases from V and 5 from J; bases not matched to a gene: 6. Germline V gene lookup returns CDR1 MGHDK and CDR2 SYGVNS. The CDR3 DNA sequence: TGTGCCAGCAGTGCCCACAGGGGGGGGACTGAAGCTTTCTTT. Its protein product is CASSAHRGGTEAFF.

This sequence joins TRBV7-9 and TRBJ1-4, with D uncertain. This CDR3 comprises 13 residues. The germline gives CDR1 SEHNR, CDR2 FQNEAQ (reference sequence). Trimming cost V 3 bases and J 8 bases, with 10 bases left between them. The CDR3 protein is CASSFFTNEKLFF. CDR3 bases: TGTGCCAGCAGCTTTTTCACGAACGAAAAACTGTTTTTT.

The chain employs TRBV27 and TRBJ1-2; 8 nucleotides agree with TRBD1. CDR1 and CDR2 from the germline V gene are MNHEY and SMNVEV (reference sequence). The CDR3 spans 15 residues. Losses at the gene ends were 2 bases for V and 6 bases for J; bases not matched to a gene: 8. CDR3 coding DNA: TGTGCCAGCAGTTTACCTCCCCCAGGGGGCCATGGCTACACCTTC. The encoded protein is CASSLPPPGGHGYTF.

The chain uses TRBV19 and TRBJ1-3, with D unresolved. V shed 3 bases and J shed 0 bases, with 9 bases lying between them. The CDR3 length is 15 residues. From germline, CDR1 is LNHDA and CDR2 SQIVND (reference sequence). The CDR3 region is CASSIILSSGNTIYF. CDR3 nucleotides: TGTGCCAGTAGTATTATCCTTTCCTCTGGAAACACCATATATTTT.